The 13 T cell receptor beta chains presented below share a single source sample, sequenced in a study of blood T cell repertoires in COVID-19. Libraries were prepared by immunoSEQ multiplex PCR; TCRdb keeps only in-frame clonotypes and omits some of them. The sample lists a few hundred thousand clones, 90% occurring once. The sample was peripheral blood. The receptors originated from a woman in her twenties or thirties with COVID-19, enrolled during active disease.

The chain is built from TRBV2 and TRBJ2-7, with D maybe TRBD2 (6 bases). Trimming pared 7 bases from V and 1 base from J, leaving 14 bases between. The CDR3 covers 14 residues. Germline CDR1 is SNHLY and CDR2 is FYNNEI. The CDR3 nucleotides read TGTGCCAGCATGAGGAGGGAAAAATCCTACGAGCAGTACTTC. This gives the protein CASMRREKSYEQYF.

The rearrangement links TRBV6-5 to TRBJ2-5, with 8 positions matching TRBD2. Germline CDR1 and CDR2: MNHEY and SVGAGI. This CDR3 is built from 16 residues. The V gene end was trimmed by 3 bases and the J gene end by 1 base; junction bases not matched to a gene: 7. CDR3 loop: CASSYTAGGFQETQYF. For the CDR3, the DNA is TGTGCCAGCAGTTATACGGCGGGAGGTTTCCAAGAGACCCAGTACTTC.

This chain links TRBV30 with TRBJ1-2, with D possibly TRBD1 on 5 matching bases. The CDR3 has 12 residues. V was trimmed by 3 bases and J by 5 bases, leaving 10 bases between them. Germline CDR1 reads GTSNPN; CDR2 reads SVGIG (reference sequence). The CDR3 sequence: CAWREGLYGYTF. The CDR3 nucleotides are TGTGCCTGGAGGGAGGGGTTGTATGGCTACACCTTC.

This sequence joins TRBV7-2 and TRBJ2-1; no definite D call. V lost 2 bases and J 0 bases, leaving 8 bases between the germline ends. CDR1 and CDR2 (germline): SGHTA, FQGNSA. The CDR3 runs to 15 residues. The CDR3 nucleotides read TGTGCCAGCAGCTTAACACAGAGCTCCTACAATGAGCAGTTCTTC. It is translated as CASSLTQSSYNEQFF.

This clone was seen only once. The J gene is TRBJ1-5, the V gene TRBV30; D not certain. CDR3 length: 13 amino acids. Germline CDR1 is GTSNPN and CDR2 is SVGIG (reference sequence). The ends were cut back, 0 bases at V and 4 bases at J, with 7 bases in the middle. The DNA for the CDR3 is TGTGCCTGGAGTGTCCAGCGTAATCAGCCCCAGCATTTT. Its translation is CAWSVQRNQPQHF. Based on the CDR3 plus reference TRBV30 and TRBJ1-5, the full variable domain is SQTIHQWPATLVQPVGSPLSLECTVEGTSNPNLYWYRQAAGRGLQLLFYSVGIGQISSEVPQNLSASRPQDRQFILSSKKLLLSDSGFYLCAWSVQRNQPQHFGDGTRLSIL.

The table lists this clone with a count of one. The chain carries TRBV2 and TRBJ2-7; 9 bases are shared with TRBD2. Germline loops: CDR1 SNHLY, CDR2 FYNNEI. The CDR3 has 15 amino acids. The junction had 7 bases not matched to a gene; V was cut back by 6 bases and J by 1 base. The CDR3 reads CASRGSLAGSYEQYF. CDR3 coding DNA: TGTGCCAGCAGAGGATCGCTAGCGGGGTCCTACGAGCAGTACTTC.

V is TRBV28 and J is TRBJ1-2; 7 bases match TRBD1. This CDR3 is built from 13 residues. Per the germline V gene, CDR1 is MDHEN and CDR2 is SYDVKM. V lost 0 bases, J lost 8 bases, and 3 bases stayed unmatched. CDR3 in DNA: TGTGCCAGCAGTTTATGGCAGGGGGTCGGCTACACCTTC. Its protein product is CASSLWQGVGYTF.

The rearrangement joins TRBV21-1 to TRBJ1-5; TRBD1, the D gene given by the table, was not confirmed from the DNA. TRBV21-1 is assigned pseudogene status. The length of the CDR3 is 16 residues. The CDR3 reads CASSKGRGWVKQPQHF. DNA for the CDR3: TGTGCCAGCAGCAAAGGCAGGGGCTGGGTGAAACAGCCCCAGCATTTT.

The gene calls are TRBV5-1 and TRBJ1-4; 8 nucleotides agree with TRBD1. Germline CDR1 SGHRS, CDR2 YFSETQ. The CDR3 totals 15 residues. V was pared by 2 bases and J by 7 bases, with 7 bases of the junction left unmatched. CDR3 DNA: TGCGCCAGCAGCTTATTGGACAGGGCAAGTGAAAAACTGTTTTTT. Its protein is CASSLLDRASEKLFF.

V and J are TRBV23-1 and TRBJ2-7; 7 nucleotides agree with TRBD1. TRBV23-1 belongs to the ORF category, with a function that is uncertain. The CDR3 is 16 amino acids. V shed 2 bases, J shed 3 bases, and the junction held 10 bases outside the gene matches. CDR3 amino acids: CASSQPPRGSDYEQYF. In DNA form, the CDR3 reads TGCGCCAGCAGTCAACCTCCCAGGGGGTCCGACTACGAGCAGTACTTC.

The chain joins TRBV4-3 to TRBJ1-1; 7 positions agree with TRBD1. J was trimmed by 4 bases and V by 3 bases; bases with no gene match: 5. In germline, CDR1 is LGHNA, CDR2 YSLEER. This CDR3 is 14 amino acids long. The CDR3 protein is CASSHYRGPTEAFF. CDR3 nucleotides: TGCGCCAGCAGCCACTACAGGGGTCCCACTGAAGCTTTCTTT.

The rearrangement uses TRBV5-1 and TRBJ2-2; TRBD1 matches at 9 bases. This CDR3 spans 18 amino acids. Germline CDR1 is SGHRS and CDR2 is YFSETQ. V was clipped by 4 bases and J by 2 bases; unmatched bases: 12. CDR3: CASSPGRTGGLNTGELFF. The CDR3 DNA is TGCGCCAGCAGCCCTGGAAGAACAGGGGGCCTCAACACCGGGGAGCTGTTTTTT.

The chain employs TRBV3-1 (or the pseudogene TRBV3-2) and TRBJ2-3; 8 nucleotides match TRBD2. The V gene end was trimmed by 4 bases and the J gene end by 10 bases; junction bases not matched to a gene: 7. CDR1 is LGHDT and CDR2 is YNNKEL in the germline V gene (reference sequence). The CDR3 covers 13 residues. This CDR3 reads CASSPQRELAQYF. CDR3 coding DNA: TGTGCCAGCAGCCCTCAGCGGGAGTTAGCGCAGTATTTT.